The next 2 T cell receptor beta chains were all read from a single sample in a study of blood T cell repertoires in COVID-19 (dated by TCRdb to the early 2020s). The protocol used for the library was the immunoSEQ multiplex PCR assay. Imported from immuneACCESS, the table was reduced by TCRdb to in-frame sequences with V and J called. These copies leave out some clones; in studies compared against another copy, an unresolved V gene accounts for under half, and the cause of the remainder is not known. For this sample the table gives 490,000 or so clones, of which about 88% were detected only once. The ten largest account for 6.5% to 9.5% of the sample. Sequencing was carried out using PBMCs or T cells enriched from blood (not recorded which). The receptors stem from a woman aged 55-70 years who had recovered from COVID-19.

This clone was recorded once. The rearrangement uses TRBV2 and TRBJ2-3; 10 bases line up with TRBD2. V was clipped by 8 bases and J by 1 base; unmatched bases: 3. From germline, CDR1 is SNHLY and CDR2 FYNNEI. This CDR3 comprises 14 residues. CDR3 region: CASPGTSGTDTQYF. The CDR3 DNA reads as TGTGCCAGCCCTGGGACTAGCGGCACAGATACGCAGTATTTT.

This chain links TRBV9 with TRBJ1-5, with 9 bases identical to TRBD1. CDR3 length: 15 residues. Germline loops: CDR1 SGDLS, CDR2 YYNGEE. With 0 bases clipped from V and 6 bases from J, the junction kept 4 bases outside the gene matches. CDR3 nucleotides: TGTGCCAGCAGCGTAGGGGGGACAGGGCCTCAGCCCCAGCATTTT. Amino acids: CASSVGGTGPQPQHF.